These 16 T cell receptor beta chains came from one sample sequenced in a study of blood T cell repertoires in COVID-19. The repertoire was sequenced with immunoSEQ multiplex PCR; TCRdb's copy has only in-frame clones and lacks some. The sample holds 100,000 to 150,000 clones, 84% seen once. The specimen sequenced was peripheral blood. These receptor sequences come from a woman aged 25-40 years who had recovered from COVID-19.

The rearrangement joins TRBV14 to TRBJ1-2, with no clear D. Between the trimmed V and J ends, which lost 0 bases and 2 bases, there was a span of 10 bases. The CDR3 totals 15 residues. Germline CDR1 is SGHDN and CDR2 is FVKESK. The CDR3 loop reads CASSQDLGRNYGYTF. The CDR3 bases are TGTGCCAGCAGCCAAGACCTAGGCCGCAACTATGGCTACACCTTC.

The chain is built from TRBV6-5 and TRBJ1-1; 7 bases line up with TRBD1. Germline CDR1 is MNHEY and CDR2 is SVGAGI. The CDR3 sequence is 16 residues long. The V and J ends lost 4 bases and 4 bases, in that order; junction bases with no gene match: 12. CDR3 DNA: TGTGCCAGCAGTTCAAACACAGGGGTTGGGCTCACTGAAGCTTTCTTT. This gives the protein CASSSNTGVGLTEAFF.

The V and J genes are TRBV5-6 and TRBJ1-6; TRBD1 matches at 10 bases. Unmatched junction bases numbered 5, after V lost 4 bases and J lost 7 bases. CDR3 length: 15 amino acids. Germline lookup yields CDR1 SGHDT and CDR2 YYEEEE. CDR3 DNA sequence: TGTGCCAGCAGCCGGGACAGGGGAGGAAATTCACCCCTCCACTTT. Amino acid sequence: CASSRDRGGNSPLHF.

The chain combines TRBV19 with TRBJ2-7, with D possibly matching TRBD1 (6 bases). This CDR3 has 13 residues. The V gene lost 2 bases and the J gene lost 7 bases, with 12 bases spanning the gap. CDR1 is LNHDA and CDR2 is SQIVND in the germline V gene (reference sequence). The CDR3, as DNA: TGTGCCAGTAGTATAACAGGGTCCAGGGAGCAGTACTTC. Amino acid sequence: CASSITGSREQYF.

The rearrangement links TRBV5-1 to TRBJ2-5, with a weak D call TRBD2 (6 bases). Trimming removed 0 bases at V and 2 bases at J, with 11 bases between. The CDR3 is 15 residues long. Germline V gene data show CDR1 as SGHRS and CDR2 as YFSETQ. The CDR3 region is CASSLETGRQETQYF. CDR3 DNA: TGCGCCAGCAGCTTGGAGACTGGGAGGCAAGAGACCCAGTACTTC.

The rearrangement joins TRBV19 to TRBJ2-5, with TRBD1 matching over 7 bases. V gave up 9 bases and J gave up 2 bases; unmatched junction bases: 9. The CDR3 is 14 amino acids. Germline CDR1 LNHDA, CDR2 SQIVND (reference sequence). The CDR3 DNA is TGTGCCAGCCGGACGGGACAGACACAAGAGACCCAGTACTTC. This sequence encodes CASRTGQTQETQYF.

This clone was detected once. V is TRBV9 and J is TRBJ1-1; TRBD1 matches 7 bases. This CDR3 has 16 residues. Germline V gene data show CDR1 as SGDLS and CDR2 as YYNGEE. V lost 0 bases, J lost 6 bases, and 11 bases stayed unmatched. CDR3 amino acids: CASSVGGGAMTAEAFF. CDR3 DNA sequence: TGTGCCAGCAGCGTAGGAGGGGGCGCGATGACAGCTGAAGCTTTCTTT. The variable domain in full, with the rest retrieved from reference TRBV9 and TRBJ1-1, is DSGVTQTPKHLITATGQRVTLRCSPRSGDLSVYWYQQSLDQGLQFLIQYYNGEERAKGNILERFSAQQFPDLHSELNLSSLELGDSALYFCASSVGGGAMTAEAFFGQGTRLTVV.

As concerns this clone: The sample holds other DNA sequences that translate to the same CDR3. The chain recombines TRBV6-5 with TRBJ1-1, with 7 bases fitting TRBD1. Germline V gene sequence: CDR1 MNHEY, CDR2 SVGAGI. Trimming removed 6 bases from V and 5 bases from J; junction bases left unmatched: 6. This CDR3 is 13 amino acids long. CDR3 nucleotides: TGTGCCAGCAGCCGACAGGGCGGGACTGAAGCTTTCTTT. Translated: CASSRQGGTEAFF.

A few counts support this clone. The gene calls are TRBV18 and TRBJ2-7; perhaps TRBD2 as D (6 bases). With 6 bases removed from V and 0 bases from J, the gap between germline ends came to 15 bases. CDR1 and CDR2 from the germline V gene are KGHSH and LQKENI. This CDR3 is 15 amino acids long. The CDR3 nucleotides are TGTGCCAGCTCCTCGGGGGATTTGGGCTCCTACGAGCAGTACTTC. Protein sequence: CASSSGDLGSYEQYF.

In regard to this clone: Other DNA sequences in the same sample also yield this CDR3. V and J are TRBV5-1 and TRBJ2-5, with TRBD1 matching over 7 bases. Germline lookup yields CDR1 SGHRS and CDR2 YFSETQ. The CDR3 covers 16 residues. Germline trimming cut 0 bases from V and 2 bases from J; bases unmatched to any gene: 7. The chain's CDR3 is CASSLGQGDAQETQYF. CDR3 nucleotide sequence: TGCGCCAGCAGCTTGGGGCAGGGGGACGCTCAAGAGACCCAGTACTTC.

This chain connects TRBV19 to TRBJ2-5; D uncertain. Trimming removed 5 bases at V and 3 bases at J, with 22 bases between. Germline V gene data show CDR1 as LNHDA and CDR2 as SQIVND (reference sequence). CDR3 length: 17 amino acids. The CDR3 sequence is CASSPMGAFGFKETQYF. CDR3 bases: TGTGCCAGTAGTCCAATGGGCGCCTTTGGGTTCAAAGAGACCCAGTACTTC.

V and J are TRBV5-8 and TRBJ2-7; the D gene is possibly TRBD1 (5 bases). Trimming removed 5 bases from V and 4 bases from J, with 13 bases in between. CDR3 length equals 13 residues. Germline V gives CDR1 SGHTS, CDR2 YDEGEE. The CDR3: CASSSYRGYEQYF. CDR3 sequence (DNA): TGTGCCAGCAGTTCTTATAGGGGTTACGAGCAGTACTTC.

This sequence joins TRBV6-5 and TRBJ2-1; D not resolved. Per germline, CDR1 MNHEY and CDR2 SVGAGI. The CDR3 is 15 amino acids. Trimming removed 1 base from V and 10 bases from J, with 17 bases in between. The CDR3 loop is CASSYLTAAAGEQFF. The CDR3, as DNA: TGTGCCAGCAGTTACTTGACCGCGGCAGCTGGGGAGCAGTTCTTC.

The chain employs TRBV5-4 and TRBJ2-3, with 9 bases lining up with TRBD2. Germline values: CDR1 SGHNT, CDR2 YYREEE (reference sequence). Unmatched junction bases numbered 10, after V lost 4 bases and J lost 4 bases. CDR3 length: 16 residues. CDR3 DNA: TGTGCCAGCAGCCCGGGGGCGGGAGGGTTTGCAGATACGCAGTATTTT. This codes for CASSPGAGGFADTQYF.

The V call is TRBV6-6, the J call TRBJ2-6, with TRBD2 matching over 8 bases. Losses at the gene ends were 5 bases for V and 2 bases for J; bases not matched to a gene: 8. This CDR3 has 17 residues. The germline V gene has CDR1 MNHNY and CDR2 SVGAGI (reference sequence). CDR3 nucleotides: TGTGCCAGCAGTCTAAGCGGGAGAAGTACTGGGGCCAACGTCCTGACTTTC. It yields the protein CASSLSGRSTGANVLTF.

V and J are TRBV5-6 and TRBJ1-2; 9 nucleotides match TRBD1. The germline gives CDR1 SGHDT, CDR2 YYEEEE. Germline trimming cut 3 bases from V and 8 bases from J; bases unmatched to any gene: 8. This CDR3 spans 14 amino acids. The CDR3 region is CASSYGQGRPGYTF. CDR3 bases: TGTGCCAGCAGCTATGGACAGGGGAGGCCAGGCTACACCTTC.